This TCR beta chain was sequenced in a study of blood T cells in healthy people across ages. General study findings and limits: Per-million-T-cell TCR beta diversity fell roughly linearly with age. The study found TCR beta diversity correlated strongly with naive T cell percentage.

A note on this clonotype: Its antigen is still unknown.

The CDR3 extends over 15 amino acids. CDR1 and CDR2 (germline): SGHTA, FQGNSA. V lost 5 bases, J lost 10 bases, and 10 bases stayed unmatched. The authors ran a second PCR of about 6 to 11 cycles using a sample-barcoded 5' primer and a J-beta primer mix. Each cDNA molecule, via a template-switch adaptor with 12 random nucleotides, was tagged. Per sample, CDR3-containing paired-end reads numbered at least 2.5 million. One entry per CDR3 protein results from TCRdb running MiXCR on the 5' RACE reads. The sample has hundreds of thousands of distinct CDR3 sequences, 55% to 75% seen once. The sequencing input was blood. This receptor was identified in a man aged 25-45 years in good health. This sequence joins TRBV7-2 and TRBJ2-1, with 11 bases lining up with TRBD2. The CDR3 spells CASSPSRVAGGEQFF. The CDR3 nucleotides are TGTGCCAGCAGCCCCTCCAGGGTAGCGGGGGGGGAGCAGTTCTTC.